This is a list of T cell receptor beta chains from one sample in a study of response to subunit inactivated influenza vaccine. Each CDR3 protein gets one entry after TCRdb re-called the RT-PCR reads with MiXCR. The data hold about 580,000 distinct CDR3 sequences, with 14% observed a single time. The source material was PBMCs from blood, sampled 11 to 12 days after vaccination. The source of these receptors is a man aged 50 to 59 who received an inactivated influenza vaccine. The CDR3 runs from the conserved cysteine through the conserved F or W. The order of the fields is CDR3 length, J gene, V gene, clone size, D gene, CDR3 protein, CDR3 DNA. The D gene is left open where the match is weak. Clone sizes are given selectively: once, few, many, or a class where the clone is expanded.

>15|TRBJ2-7|TRBV13|few|-
CASSLAGKYPYEQYF
TGTGCCAGCAGCTTGGCAGGGAAGTACCCCTACGAGCAGTACTTC
>15|TRBJ2-5|TRBV4-3|many|-
CASSQDPGEQETQYF
TGCGCCAGCAGCCAAGATCCGGGGGAGCAAGAGACCCAGTACTTC
>16|TRBJ1-5|TRBV4-1|-|-
CASSQANPGSNQPQHF
TGCGCCAGCAGCCAAGCTAATCCCGGGAGCAATCAGCCCCAGCATTTT
>13|TRBJ2-7|TRBV10-3|-|-
CAITRDTSREQYF
TGTGCCATCACCCGGGACACCTCCCGGGAGCAGTACTTC
>11|TRBJ1-1|TRBV20-1|few|-
CSAEIETEAFF
TGCAGTGCTGAAATTGAGACTGAAGCTTTCTTT
>16|TRBJ2-4|TRBV10-3|few|-
CAISESKERWSGIQYF
TGTGCCATCAGTGAGTCGAAGGAGCGGTGGAGCGGCATTCAGTACTTC
>14|TRBJ1-4|TRBV15|-|-
CATSRKATNEKLFF
TGTGCCACCAGCAGAAAAGCAACTAATGAAAAACTGTTTTTT
>18|TRBJ2-1|TRBV11-1|-|-
CASSLAPVGAGDYNEQFF
TGTGCCAGCAGCTTAGCCCCCGTGGGGGCGGGAGACTACAATGAGCAGTTCTTC
>15|TRBJ1-1|TRBV12-3/TRBV12-4|few|-
CASSYLQGQGAEAFF
TGTGCCAGCAGTTACCTCCAGGGTCAAGGTGCTGAAGCTTTCTTT
>16|TRBJ2-1|TRBV20-1|-|TRBD1
CSARPKQGSSYNEQFF
TGCAGTGCTAGACCCAAACAGGGGAGCTCCTACAATGAGCAGTTCTTC
>16|TRBJ2-4|TRBV5-1|many|TRBD1
CASSGDSPQAKNIQYF
TGCGCCAGCAGCGGGGACAGTCCTCAAGCCAAAAACATTCAGTACTTC
>12|TRBJ2-1|TRBV7-9|many|-
CASSLGWDEQFF
TGTGCCAGCAGCTTAGGGTGGGATGAGCAGTTCTTC
>15|TRBJ2-4|TRBV7-2|-|-
CASSSKGWDKNIQYF
TGTGCCAGCAGCTCTAAGGGCTGGGACAAAAACATTCAGTACTTC
>14|TRBJ2-4|TRBV3-1|many|TRBD1
CASSHQDRGNIQYF
TGTGCCAGCAGCCACCAGGACAGGGGAAACATTCAGTACTTC
>14|TRBJ1-5|TRBV6-2/TRBV6-3|few|-
CASSRVQGMQPQHF
TGTGCCAGCAGCCGGGTACAGGGTATGCAGCCCCAGCATTTT
>12|TRBJ2-1|TRBV18|-|-
CASSPTGQEQFF
TGTGCCAGCTCACCAACCGGGCAAGAGCAGTTCTTC
>13|TRBJ2-3|TRBV20-1|-|-
CSAREVYSDTQYF
TGCAGTGCTAGAGAGGTTTATTCAGATACGCAGTATTTT